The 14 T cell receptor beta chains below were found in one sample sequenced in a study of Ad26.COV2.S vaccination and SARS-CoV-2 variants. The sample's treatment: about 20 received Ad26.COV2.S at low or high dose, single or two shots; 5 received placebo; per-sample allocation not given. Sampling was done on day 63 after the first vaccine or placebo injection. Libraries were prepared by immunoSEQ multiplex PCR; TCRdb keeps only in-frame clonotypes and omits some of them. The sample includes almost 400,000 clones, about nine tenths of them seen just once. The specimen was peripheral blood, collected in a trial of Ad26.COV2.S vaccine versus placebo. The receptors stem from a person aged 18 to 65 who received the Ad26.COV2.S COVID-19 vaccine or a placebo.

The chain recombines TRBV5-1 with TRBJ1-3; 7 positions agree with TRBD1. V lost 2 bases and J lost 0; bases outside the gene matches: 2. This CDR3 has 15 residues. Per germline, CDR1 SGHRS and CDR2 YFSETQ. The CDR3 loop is CASSFTGVSGNTIYF. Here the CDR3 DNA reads TGCGCCAGCAGCTTTACAGGGGTCTCTGGAAACACCATATATTTT.

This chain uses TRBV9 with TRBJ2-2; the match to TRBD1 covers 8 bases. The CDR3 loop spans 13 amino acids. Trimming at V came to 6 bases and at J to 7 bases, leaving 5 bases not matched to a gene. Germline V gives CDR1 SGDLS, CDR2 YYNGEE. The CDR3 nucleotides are TGTGCCAGCACCAGGGGGCAGGGCGGGGAGCTGTTTTTT. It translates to CASTRGQGGELFF.

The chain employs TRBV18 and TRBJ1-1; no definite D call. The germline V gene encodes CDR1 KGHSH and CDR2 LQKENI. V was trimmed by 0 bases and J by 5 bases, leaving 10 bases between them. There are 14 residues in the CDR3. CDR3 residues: CASSPPLIATEAFF. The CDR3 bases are TGTGCCAGCTCACCACCGCTGATCGCGACTGAAGCTTTCTTT.

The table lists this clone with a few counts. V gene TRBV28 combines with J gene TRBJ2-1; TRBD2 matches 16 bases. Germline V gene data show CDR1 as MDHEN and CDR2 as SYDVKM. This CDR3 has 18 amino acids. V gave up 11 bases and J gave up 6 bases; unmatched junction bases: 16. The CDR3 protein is CASKRGLAGGPERNEQFF. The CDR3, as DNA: TGTGCCTCAAAACGGGGACTAGCGGGAGGGCCGGAACGCAATGAGCAGTTCTTC.

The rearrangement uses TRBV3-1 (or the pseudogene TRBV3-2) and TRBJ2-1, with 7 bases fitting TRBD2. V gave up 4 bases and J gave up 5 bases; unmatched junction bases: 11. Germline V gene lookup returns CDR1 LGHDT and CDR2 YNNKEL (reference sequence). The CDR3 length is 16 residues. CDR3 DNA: TGTGCCAGCAGCCCGTACGTAGCGGGTGCCGACAATGAGCAGTTCTTC. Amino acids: CASSPYVAGADNEQFF.

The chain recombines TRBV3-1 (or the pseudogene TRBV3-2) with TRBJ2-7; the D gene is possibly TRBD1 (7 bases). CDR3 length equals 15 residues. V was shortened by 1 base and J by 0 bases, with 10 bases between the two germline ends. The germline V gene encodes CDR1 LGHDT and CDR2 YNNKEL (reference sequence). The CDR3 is CASSQGGDSSYEQYF. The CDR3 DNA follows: TGTGCCAGCAGCCAAGGGGGGGACAGCTCCTACGAGCAGTACTTC.

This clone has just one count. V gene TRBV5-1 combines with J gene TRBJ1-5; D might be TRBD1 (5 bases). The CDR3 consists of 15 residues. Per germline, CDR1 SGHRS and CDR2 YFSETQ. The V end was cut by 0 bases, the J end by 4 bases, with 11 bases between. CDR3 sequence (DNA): TGCGCCAGCAGCTTGGAAACAGGAGAGAATCAGCCCCAGCATTTT. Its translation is CASSLETGENQPQHF.

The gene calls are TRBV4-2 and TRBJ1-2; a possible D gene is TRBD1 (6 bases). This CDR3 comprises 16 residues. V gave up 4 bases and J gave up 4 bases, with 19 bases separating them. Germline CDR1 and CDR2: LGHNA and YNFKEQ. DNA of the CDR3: TGTGCCAGCAGCCTTGGGACAACCCAGGGGACCTATGGCTACACCTTC. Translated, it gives CASSLGTTQGTYGYTF.

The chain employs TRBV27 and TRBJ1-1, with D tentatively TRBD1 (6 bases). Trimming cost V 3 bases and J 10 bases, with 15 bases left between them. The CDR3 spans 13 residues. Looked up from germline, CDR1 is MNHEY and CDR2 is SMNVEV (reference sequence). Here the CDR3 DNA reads TGTGCCAGCAGTTTCCGGGACACTAGAATAGCTTTCTTT. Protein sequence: CASSFRDTRIAFF.

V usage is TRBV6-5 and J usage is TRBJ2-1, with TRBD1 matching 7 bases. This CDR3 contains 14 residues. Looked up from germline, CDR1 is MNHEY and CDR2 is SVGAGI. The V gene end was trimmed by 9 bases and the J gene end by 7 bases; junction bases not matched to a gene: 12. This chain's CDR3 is CASRVGQISNEQFF. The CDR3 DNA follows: TGTGCCAGTAGAGTGGGACAGATTTCTAATGAGCAGTTCTTC.

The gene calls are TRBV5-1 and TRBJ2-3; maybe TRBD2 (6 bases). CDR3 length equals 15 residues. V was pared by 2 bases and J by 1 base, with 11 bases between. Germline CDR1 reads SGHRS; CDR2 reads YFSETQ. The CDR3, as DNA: TGCGCCAGCAGCTTTACGGGAGAAGGCACAGATACGCAGTATTTT. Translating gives CASSFTGEGTDTQYF.

The CDR3 region has the DNA TGTGCCAGTAGTATCCAGATCTCCACAGATACGCAGTATTTT. Amino acids: CASSIQISTDTQYF. The chain combines TRBV19 with TRBJ2-3; D unclear. V was pared by 3 bases and J by 2 bases, with 9 bases between. CDR1 is LNHDA, CDR2 SQIVND, per germline (reference sequence). This CDR3 has 14 amino acids.

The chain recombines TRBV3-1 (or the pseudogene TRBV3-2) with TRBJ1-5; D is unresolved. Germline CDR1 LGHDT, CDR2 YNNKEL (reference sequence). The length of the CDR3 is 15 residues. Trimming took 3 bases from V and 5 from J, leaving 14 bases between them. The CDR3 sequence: CASSHSPGSDQPQHF. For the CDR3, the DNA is TGTGCCAGCAGCCACAGCCCTGGGAGCGATCAGCCCCAGCATTTT.

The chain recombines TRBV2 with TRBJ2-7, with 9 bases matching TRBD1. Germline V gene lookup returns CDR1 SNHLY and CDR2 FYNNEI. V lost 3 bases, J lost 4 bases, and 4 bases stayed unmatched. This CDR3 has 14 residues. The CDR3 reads CASSDGTGKYEQYF. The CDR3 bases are TGTGCCAGCAGTGACGGGACAGGGAAATACGAGCAGTACTTC.